One and the same sample provided the 5 T cell receptor beta chains below, sequenced in a study of cytomegalovirus exposure and HLA in healthy donors. The PCR used 60 Vbeta and 13 Jbeta primers. Clones were sequenced by immunoSEQ multiplex PCR, and TCRdb holds only the in-frame ones, with some missing. The sample lists about 180,000 clones; 75% were seen once. Sequenced sample: PBMCs. All receptors come from a male donor in good health and CMV-seronegative.

The chain is built from TRBV7-2 and TRBJ1-2; tentatively, D is TRBD1 (5 bases). The CDR3 is 14 amino acids. Trimming removed 1 base from V and 6 bases from J, with 12 bases in between. Germline V gene data show CDR1 as SGHTA and CDR2 as FQGNSA. The DNA for the CDR3 is TGTGCCAGCAGCTTAGTTCGGGGGAATGATGGCTACACCTTC. It translates to CASSLVRGNDGYTF.

This clone appeared a few times. The chain couples TRBV30 to TRBJ1-6, with no clear D. The CDR3 consists of 15 residues. The germline V gene encodes CDR1 GTSNPN and CDR2 SVGIG (reference sequence). Trimming pared 3 bases from V and 2 bases from J, leaving 11 bases between. Written as DNA, the CDR3 is TGTGCCTGGAGAGAGCTATTCCCCTATAATTCACCCCTCCACTTT. This sequence encodes CAWRELFPYNSPLHF.

The gene calls are TRBV7-8 and TRBJ2-1; 13 nucleotides line up with TRBD2. Per germline, CDR1 SGHVS and CDR2 FQNEAQ. After removal of 5 bases from V and 6 bases from J, the junction contained 10 bases not matched to a gene. The CDR3 contains 17 residues. The CDR3 bases are TGTGCCAGCAGCCAAGATAAGACTAGCGGGGGGCTCAATGAGCAGTTCTTC. Protein product: CASSQDKTSGGLNEQFF.

The chain links TRBV4-1 to TRBJ2-2; perhaps TRBD2 as D (5 bases). V was trimmed by 3 bases and J by 6 bases, leaving 11 bases between them. Germline CDR1 and CDR2: MGHRA and YSYEKL. This CDR3 has 14 amino acids. The CDR3 nucleotides read TGCGCCAGCAGCCAGACCTCGGGGTCCGGGGAGCTGTTTTTT. It specifies CASSQTSGSGELFF.

This clone appeared a few times. The chain carries TRBV28 and TRBJ1-2; maybe TRBD1 (6 bases). The germline gives CDR1 MDHEN, CDR2 SYDVKM. The germline V and J ends were trimmed by 2 bases and 8 bases, with 15 bases remaining between them. The CDR3 sequence is 14 residues long. This CDR3 is CASSLSQGMGGYTF. The CDR3 region has the DNA TGTGCCAGCAGTTTAAGTCAGGGGATGGGAGGCTACACCTTC.